This TCR beta chain was sequenced in a study of blood T cell repertoires in COVID-19. Turning to the study itself: PBMCs, B-cell-depleted T cells, or T cells were the source of the cDNA or gDNA that made up the material.

Source study methods: Estimates of nucleated cell counts were drawn from the amplification of reference gene primers. Assay: immunoSEQ multiplex PCR; the TCRdb copy retains only in-frame clones and omits some. V and J calls and clone size follow that table, whereas D and trimming were derived from the DNA. Here the sample spans 20,000 to 25,000 clones, 84% being singletons. Germline V CDR1 and CDR2: MGHDK, SYGVNS. V shed 5 bases, J shed 9 bases, and the junction held 12 bases outside the gene matches. The CDR3 consists of 15 residues. This clone was counted a single time. Sequences were obtained from peripheral blood. The TCR sequence derives from a man aged 40-55 years with acute or convalescent COVID-19. V and J are TRBV25-1 and TRBJ2-1; 8 positions agree with TRBD1. Written as DNA, the CDR3 is TGTGCCAGCAGTAGGACAGGGAGAGTTCGTGGTGAGCAGTTCTTC. It is translated as CASSRTGRVRGEQFF.